This is a list of T cell receptor beta chains from one sample in a study of OX40 agonist ivuxolimab in advanced cancers. Measured with immunoSEQ multiplex PCR; TCRdb has only the in-frame clones, and not every one. The table shows about 45,000 clones, with approximately 90% occurring only once. Specimen: CD4+ or CD8+ T cells sorted from blood, collected in a trial of the OX40 agonist ivuxolimab. The receptors stem from an adult with an advanced solid tumor such as melanoma, head and neck, liver or kidney cancer. Each CDR3 is given with its conserved first and last residue. A D gene is named only where the DNA matches it firmly. A clone size is listed for some rows: how often the clone was seen (once, few, many), or a class if it is expanded.

d_call,clone_size,v_call,j_call,cdr3_aa,cdr3_nt
NA,NA,TRBV27,TRBJ2-7,CASSPIGGIRFPYEQYF,TGTGCCAGCAGTCCCATCGGTGGGATACGGTTTCCCTACGAGCAGTACTTC
NA,NA,TRBV4-2,TRBJ2-7,CASSHGGQHEQYF,TGTGCCAGCAGCCACGGGGGACAGCACGAGCAGTACTTC
NA,NA,TRBV6-1,TRBJ2-3,CAGGGKAGVTDTQYF,TGTGCCGGAGGGGGAAAGGCGGGAGTCACAGATACGCAGTATTTT
TRBD1,NA,TRBV20-1,TRBJ1-2,CSARWTGFDTF,TGCAGTGCTAGATGGACAGGGTTTGACACCTTC
NA,NA,TRBV6-1,TRBJ2-7,CASEIRDKSYEQYF,TGTGCCAGCGAGATCCGGGACAAATCCTACGAGCAGTACTTC
TRBD2,NA,TRBV5-6,TRBJ2-7,CASSMGTSVSGQYF,TGTGCCAGCAGCATGGGGACTAGCGTATCGGGGCAGTACTTC
TRBD2,NA,TRBV11-3,TRBJ2-5,CASSLPSLGLAGVAGTQYF,TGTGCCAGCAGCCTACCCTCCCTCGGACTAGCGGGGGTCGCAGGGACCCAGTACTTC
NA,NA,TRBV28,TRBJ1-2,CASSPSFGYGYTF,TGTGCCAGCAGTCCTAGTTTTGGCTATGGCTACACCTTC
NA,NA,TRBV19,TRBJ1-6,CASQDRYSPLHF,TGTGCCAGTCAGGACAGATATTCACCCCTCCACTTT
NA,NA,TRBV27,TRBJ2-3,CASGTAGADTQYF,TGTGCCAGTGGGACGGCCGGGGCAGATACGCAGTATTTT
TRBD1,NA,TRBV6-5,TRBJ2-2,CASRMTGPAGELFF,TGTGCCAGCAGAATGACAGGGCCAGCCGGGGAGCTGTTTTTT
NA,NA,TRBV20-1,TRBJ2-1,CSARGDEQFF,TGCAGTGCTAGAGGTGATGAGCAGTTCTTC
NA,NA,TRBV7-3,TRBJ1-2,CASSLTFQPYGYTF,TGTGCCAGCAGCTTAACGTTCCAGCCCTATGGCTACACCTTC
TRBD1,NA,TRBV5-4,TRBJ2-3,CASSSRDRTSTDTQYF,TGTGCCAGCAGCTCCCGGGACAGAACTAGCACAGATACGCAGTATTTT
TRBD2,NA,TRBV9,TRBJ2-3,CASSVASGRAGDTQYF,TGTGCCAGCAGCGTCGCCAGCGGGAGGGCCGGAGATACGCAGTATTTT
NA,NA,TRBV6-1,TRBJ2-3,CASSEGLNTDTQYF,TGTGCCAGCAGTGAAGGCCTTAACACAGATACGCAGTATTTT
TRBD1,few,TRBV15,TRBJ2-3,CATSREGQATDTQYF,TGTGCCACCAGCAGAGAGGGACAGGCCACAGATACGCAGTATTTT
NA,NA,TRBV29-1,TRBJ2-2,CSVEDSTGELFF,TGCAGCGTTGAAGATAGTACCGGGGAGCTGTTTTTT
TRBD2,NA,TRBV5-4,TRBJ2-7,CASSLGLAGVTEQYF,TGTGCCAGCAGCCTTGGACTAGCGGGAGTCACAGAGCAGTACTTC
NA,NA,TRBV7-8,TRBJ2-7,CASSPGTRIYEQYF,TGTGCCAGCAGCCCCGGGACCCGAATCTACGAGCAGTACTTC
NA,few,TRBV2,TRBJ1-1,CASRAGTQAFF,TGTGCCAGTCGAGCGGGGACTCAAGCTTTCTTT
NA,NA,TRBV11-1,TRBJ2-7,CASSLGQGSVTEQYF,TGTGCCAGCAGCTTGGGTCAAGGTTCGGTTACCGAGCAGTACTTC
NA,NA,TRBV15,TRBJ1-4,CATSPNRVGAANEKLFF,TGTGCCACCAGCCCGAACAGGGTTGGGGCGGCTAATGAAAAACTGTTTTTT
TRBD1,few,TRBV10-3,TRBJ2-5,CAISGRGTGDQETQYF,TGTGCCATCAGTGGTAGGGGGACAGGGGACCAAGAGACCCAGTACTTC